The clone carrying this TCR beta chain was seen a single time. This CDR3 region has 12 residues. Per the germline V gene, CDR1 is SGHTA and CDR2 is FQGNSA. Trimming took off 3 bases at V and 2 bases at J, with 3 bases between the two ends. The data originate from a study of T cell changes during pregnancy in multiple sclerosis. This table comes from immunoSEQ multiplex PCR, and its TCRdb copy is limited to in-frame clones, with some not included. The sample gives around 60,000 clones, roughly 88% of which show up once; 1.5% to 2% is in the top ten. The TCR comes from a female donor with multiple sclerosis, enrolled in a pregnancy study. The material was peripheral blood, obtained in the first trimester of pregnancy. The chain recombines TRBV7-2 with TRBJ2-3, with no clear D. In DNA form, the CDR3 reads TGTGCCAGCAGCTTCTACACAGATACGCAGTATTTT. As protein: CASSFYTDTQYF.